This TCR beta chain comes out of a study of Graves' ophthalmopathy and Graves' hyperthyroidism. Looking at the study overall: Upon initial diagnosis and before any treatment, peripheral blood was collected. General observations from the study: A model of 13 signatures distinguished ophthalmopathy from stable hyperthyroidism at roughly 86% sensitivity and nearly 82% specificity. Blood was where most expanded thyroid clonotypes above 0.001 frequency also turned up.

Amplified material comprised TCR beta CDR3 regions derived from RNA transcripts. After a first-round RT-PCR with HTBI primers, a second-round multiplex PCR was run. MiXCR, run by TCRdb on the multiplex PCR reads, gives a single entry per CDR3 protein. Of 350,000 or so distinct CDR3 sequences listed, roughly a sixth were seen once; the top ten hold approximately 13%. With V trimmed by 1 base and J by 10 bases, 5 bases remained unmatched. The CDR3 totals 13 residues. Germline V lookup: CDR1 LGHDT, CDR2 YNNKEL (reference sequence). Diagnoses were established from clinical symptoms, serum thyroxine, TRAb, thyroid ultrasound and orbital computed tomography. In this sample, this clonotype turned up many times. Its specificity is not known.

This clonotype was obtained from an adult man with Graves' ophthalmopathy. The specimen was peripheral blood. The V call is TRBV3-1, the J call TRBJ1-1, with TRBD1 matching 8 bases. CDR3 amino acids: CASSQALTGAAFF. The CDR3 nucleotides read TGTGCCAGCAGCCAAGCACTGACAGGGGCAGCTTTCTTT.